A selection of T cell receptor beta chains follows, all from one sample in a study of T-cell memory formation after mild COVID-19. TCRdb called the 5' RACE reads again in MiXCR, with one record for every CDR3 protein. The sample carries about 240,000 distinct CDR3 sequences, roughly a tenth recorded once. The sequenced material came from PBMCs or a T cell subset sorted from them (not recorded which). The receptors come from a man aged 18-30 years who had mild COVID-19 (a few samples of this study predate the infection). Cell type and time point are not known. The conserved cysteine and the conserved F or W are not part of the CDR3 here.

J | V | CDR3
TRBJ2-5 | TRBV24-1 | ATSDGLLGRETQY
TRBJ2-7 | TRBV9 | ASSAEGQVPYEQY
TRBJ1-1 | TRBV9 | ASSVGDRLNTEAF
TRBJ1-3 | TRBV7-9 | ASSASGEDTIY
TRBJ1-5 | TRBV10-2 | ASTAKANQPQH
TRBJ2-3 | TRBV7-9 | ASSVGQGGTDTQY
TRBJ2-2 | TRBV4-3 | ASSQDREGRASGELF
TRBJ2-7 | TRBV9 | ASSDDGVNEQY
TRBJ2-7 | TRBV6-2/TRBV6-3 | ASAPGQGNYEQY
TRBJ2-6 | TRBV6-1 | ASSQAVSGANFLT
TRBJ2-5 | TRBV15 | ATSGWQETQY
TRBJ1-1 | TRBV7-2 | ASSRVGKTEAF
TRBJ1-3 | TRBV7-9 | ASSPQGFSGNTIY
TRBJ2-1 | TRBV28 | ASSPPPVSYNEQF
TRBJ2-2 | TRBV9 | ASSQGSGELF
TRBJ2-3 | TRBV24-1 | ATSENGLAGGPDTQY
TRBJ2-5 | TRBV6-5 | ASRDLGAETQY
TRBJ2-3 | TRBV4-2 | ASSQVAGGGTDTQY
TRBJ2-1 | TRBV5-1 | ASSFGGGVYNEQF
TRBJ2-7 | TRBV5-1 | ASSLRQGRYYEQY
TRBJ1-2 | TRBV24-1 | ATMDSLSGGYT
TRBJ2-1 | TRBV7-9 | ASSGAKVEQF
TRBJ2-2 | TRBV28 | ASIRTGGWTGELF
TRBJ2-5 | TRBV5-1 | ASSQEAKLQETQY
TRBJ2-7 | TRBV7-8 | ASSLLSSGGYEQY
TRBJ2-3 | TRBV7-8 | ASSPRAGWRSDTQY
TRBJ1-5 | TRBV12-3/TRBV12-4 | ASSLRGGGNQPQH
TRBJ2-5 | TRBV4-2 | ASSQASGGETQY
TRBJ1-2 | TRBV5-1 | ASSFIPSYGYT
TRBJ2-3 | TRBV30 | AWRRAGLDTQY
TRBJ2-4 | TRBV6-5 | ASSPPGQLNIQY
TRBJ1-2 | TRBV3-1 | VSSQEGEYT
TRBJ2-3 | TRBV5-4 | ASSLEASGARYTDTQY
TRBJ1-2 | TRBV20-1 | SAIRDLYGYT
TRBJ2-5 | TRBV10-3 | AISERDQETQY
TRBJ2-3 | TRBV9 | ASSVGGLPTDTQY
TRBJ2-5 | TRBV5-1 | ASSPEGGRQETQY
TRBJ2-7 | TRBV4-1 | ASSQVATYEQY
TRBJ2-7 | TRBV4-3 | ASSQVVLGDSSYEQY
TRBJ1-4 | TRBV20-1 | SARENRGSTNEKLF
TRBJ2-2 | TRBV6-2/TRBV6-3 | ASRATGLNTGELF
TRBJ2-7 | TRBV6-5 | ASSYRDSSYEQY
TRBJ1-4 | TRBV10-3 | AISESGQKATNEKLF
TRBJ2-3 | TRBV18 | ASSGLTSTDTQY
TRBJ1-1 | TRBV5-1 | ASSFSSISTASRNTEAF
TRBJ2-1 | TRBV29-1 | SVALAERYNEQF
TRBJ2-2 | TRBV4-1 | ASTTSPSTGELF
TRBJ1-2 | TRBV9 | ASSALGGQYGYT
TRBJ2-6 | TRBV27 | ASSLELPSGANVLT
TRBJ2-2 | TRBV7-2 | ASSSSGGGTRELF
TRBJ2-7 | TRBV4-2 | ASSQGLGSYEQY
TRBJ1-1 | TRBV9 | ASSQSSLNTEAF
TRBJ2-2 | TRBV12-5 | ASGLVLNTGELF
TRBJ2-7 | TRBV7-6 | ASSPPPWRGVDYEQY
TRBJ1-5 | TRBV6-2/TRBV6-3 | ASKPPSNQPQH